This entry lists 8 T cell receptor beta chains sequenced from one sample in a study of blood T cell repertoires in COVID-19. Sequenced by immunoSEQ multiplex PCR; TCRdb stores in-frame clones only, minus some. The table records approximately 230,000 clones, 75% to 90% of them present only once. Sequencing was carried out using peripheral blood. These receptor sequences come from a man aged 25-45 years who had recovered from COVID-19.

The rearrangement uses TRBV9 and TRBJ2-7, with 9 bases lining up with TRBD1. Looked up from germline, CDR1 is SGDLS and CDR2 is YYNGEE. CDR3 size: 17 residues. The V and J ends lost 0 bases and 2 bases, in that order; junction bases with no gene match: 9. CDR3 coding DNA: TGTGCCAGCAGCGTAGATATTATGGGGACAGGGACCTACGAGCAGTACTTC. It is translated as CASSVDIMGTGTYEQYF.

This clone came up once. V is TRBV5-1 and J is TRBJ1-5; 8 bases agree with TRBD1. CDR3 length: 16 residues. V shed 4 bases, J shed 1 base, and the junction held 7 bases outside the gene matches. Germline CDR1 and CDR2: SGHRS and YFSETQ. The chain's CDR3 is CASSPTGVGSNQPQHF. CDR3 DNA sequence: TGCGCCAGCAGCCCGACAGGGGTTGGCAGCAATCAGCCCCAGCATTTT.

This sequence joins TRBV7-9 and TRBJ2-2; the match to TRBD1 covers 8 bases. Germline CDR1 is SEHNR and CDR2 is FQNEAQ (reference sequence). V shed 5 bases, J shed 7 bases, and the junction held 9 bases outside the gene matches. The CDR3 is 15 amino acids. This chain's CDR3 is CASSRKNTGGGELFF. The CDR3 nucleotides are TGTGCCAGCAGCAGAAAAAATACAGGGGGCGGGGAGCTGTTTTTT.

Remarks on this clone: Other DNA sequences from this sample encode an identical CDR3 as well. V usage is TRBV7-2 and J usage is TRBJ1-2, with 7 bases identical to TRBD1. The V gene end was trimmed by 1 base and the J gene end by 4 bases; junction bases not matched to a gene: 3. The CDR3 extends over 14 amino acids. Germline CDR1 SGHTA, CDR2 FQGNSA. The CDR3 DNA follows: TGTGCCAGCAGCTTAGGACAGGGTCTCTATGGCTACACCTTC. The encoded protein is CASSLGQGLYGYTF.

The chain joins TRBV14 to TRBJ2-7, with TRBD1 as a possible D gene (7 bases). The CDR3 totals 16 residues. V gave up 2 bases and J gave up 3 bases, with 17 bases separating them. The germline gives CDR1 SGHDN, CDR2 FVKESK. The CDR3: CASSQLGQGGVYEQYF. The CDR3 nucleotides are TGTGCCAGCAGCCAACTCGGGCAGGGGGGAGTCTACGAGCAGTACTTC.

The chain is built from TRBV29-1 and TRBJ2-2, with 12 positions matching TRBD1. The CDR3 is made up of 15 amino acids. Germline CDR1 reads SQVTM; CDR2 reads ANQGSEA. Trimming at V came to 6 bases and at J to 6 bases, leaving 8 bases not matched to a gene. In DNA form, the CDR3 reads TGCAGCGTCCCGGGACAGGGGGCTTTCGCCGGGGAGCTGTTTTTT. It codes for CSVPGQGAFAGELFF.

This sequence joins TRBV19 and TRBJ1-5; D not certain. The CDR3 loop spans 13 amino acids. V gave up 3 bases and J gave up 6 bases, with 9 bases separating them. Germline V gene data show CDR1 as LNHDA and CDR2 as SQIVND (reference sequence). The CDR3 here is CASSIPTGQPQHF. As DNA, the CDR3 is TGTGCCAGTAGTATCCCAACGGGTCAGCCCCAGCATTTT.

This clone appeared a few times. J is TRBJ2-5 and V is TRBV3-1 (or the pseudogene TRBV3-2); 7 bases agree with TRBD1. The CDR3 has 16 residues. J was trimmed by 7 bases and V by 3 bases; bases with no gene match: 14. In germline, CDR1 is LGHDT, CDR2 YNNKEL (reference sequence). The CDR3, as DNA: TGTGCCAGCAGCCAGGTTCAGGGTCGAGGGGGCGGGACCCAGTACTTC. As protein: CASSQVQGRGGGTQYF.